Listed below are T cell receptor beta chains from one sample, sequenced in a study of cytomegalovirus exposure and HLA in healthy donors. Profiled with immunoSEQ multiplex PCR; TCRdb holds only in-frame clones, not every one. In the table there are about 100,000 clones, about 70% of which are singletons. Sample: PBMCs. The origin of the receptors is a female donor in good health and CMV-seropositive. Each CDR3 is given with its conserved first and last residue. Each record gives: clone size, J gene, D gene, V gene, CDR3 protein, CDR3 DNA. D genes are given only for firm matches. Expanded clones get a size class; other rows say once, few or many, or leave the size out.

- | TRBJ2-5 | TRBD2 | TRBV7-7 | CASSLGLAGGMVETQYF | TGTGCTAGCAGCTTAGGACTAGCGGGGGGGATGGTCGAGACCCAGTACTTC
- | TRBJ1-4 | TRBD1 | TRBV9 | CASSVEGTGGQKLFF | TGTGCCAGCAGCGTAGAAGGGACAGGCGGTCAAAAACTGTTTTTT
medium-sized | TRBJ2-4 | - | TRBV6-1 | CASSPPSYF | TGTGCCAGCAGTCCCCCGTCCTACTTC
- | TRBJ2-5 | - | TRBV21-1 | CASSKIGRTGANGETQYF | TGTGCCAGCAGCAAAATCGGAAGAACAGGCGCCAACGGGGAGACCCAGTACTTC
- | TRBJ1-2 | TRBD1 | TRBV7-2 | CASSLPGQGDGYTF | TGTGCCAGCAGCTTACCCGGACAGGGGGATGGCTACACCTTC
- | TRBJ2-1 | TRBD1 | TRBV28 | CASSSTGAYNEQFF | TGTGCCAGCAGCTCGACAGGGGCCTACAATGAGCAGTTCTTC
- | TRBJ1-1 | TRBD1 | TRBV5-1 | CASSSATGTGTEAFF | TGCGCCAGCAGCTCCGCTACCGGGACAGGGACTGAAGCTTTCTTT
- | TRBJ2-7 | - | TRBV29-1 | CSVLPRAAGYEQYF | TGCAGCGTTTTACCTCGGGCCGCGGGCTACGAGCAGTACTTC
few | TRBJ2-1 | TRBD2 | TRBV5-1 | CASSPGTSGMNEQFF | TGCGCCAGCAGCCCAGGGACTAGCGGGATGAATGAGCAGTTCTTC
few | TRBJ1-2 | - | TRBV28 | CASSLRQFYGYTF | TGTGCCAGCAGTTTAAGACAATTCTATGGCTACACCTTC
- | TRBJ2-7 | TRBD1 | TRBV6-5 | CASSSGQGDTHEQYF | TGTGCCAGCAGCTCCGGACAGGGGGATACCCACGAGCAGTACTTC
- | TRBJ2-1 | - | TRBV4-2 | CASSHPPTGQIHNEQFF | TGTGCCAGCAGCCATCCCCCGACCGGACAGATCCACAATGAGCAGTTCTTC
- | TRBJ1-5 | - | TRBV10-3 | CAISEVGVYNQPQHF | TGTGCCATCAGTGAGGTAGGGGTCTACAATCAGCCCCAGCATTTT
- | TRBJ1-1 | TRBD1 | TRBV18 | CASSPRTGGDTEAFF | TGTGCCAGCTCACCCCGGACAGGGGGGGACACTGAAGCTTTCTTT
- | TRBJ1-5 | TRBD1 | TRBV7-9 | CASSLEGARGQPQHF | TGTGCCAGCAGCTTAGAGGGGGCTAGGGGTCAGCCCCAGCATTTT
few | TRBJ1-6 | TRBD1 | TRBV4-1 | CASSPDRGGSPLHF | TGCGCCAGCAGCCCCGACAGGGGCGGTTCACCCCTCCACTTT